These 27 T cell receptor beta chains share one sample of origin, sequenced in a study of T cells in tumors and immune-related adverse events. TCRdb's copy holds only in-frame clones and misses some; the assay was immunoSEQ multiplex PCR. Of some 10,000 clones detected, 85% to 95% appear once; the ten largest clones hold roughly 1.5%. The sample was lymph node tissue, taken from a patient treated with anti-PD-1 therapy. The source is a female donor with metastatic renal cell carcinoma.

The rearrangement joins TRBV5-1 to TRBJ1-1; unclear D gene. The CDR3 runs 14 residues. V was clipped by 4 bases and J by 2 bases, with 12 bases between them. CDR1 and CDR2 from the germline V gene are SGHRS and YFSETQ. CDR3 nucleotide sequence: TGCGCCAGCAGCGTGGACGGGAGAAACACTGAAGCTTTCTTT. Its protein product is CASSVDGRNTEAFF. The whole variable domain, remainder taken from reference TRBV5-1 and TRBJ1-1, is KAGVTQTPRYLIKTRGQQVTLSCSPISGHRSVSWYQQTPGQGLQFLFEYFSETQRNKGNFPGRFSGRQFSNSRSEMNVSTLELGDSALYLCASSVDGRNTEAFFGQGTRLTVV.

A single count supports this clone. The CDR3 DNA reads TGCGCCAGCGACCCCGGGACTAGCGGGAGCTCGGCGCAGTATTTT. Translation: CASDPGTSGSSAQYF. V is TRBV4-1 and J is TRBJ2-3; 14 nucleotides align to TRBD2. From germline, CDR1 is MGHRA and CDR2 YSYEKL. V was clipped by 8 bases and J by 10 bases; unmatched bases: 11. This CDR3 is built from 15 residues.

CDR3 DNA: TGTGCCTGGAGTGTAAGATCCCTACAGGGTTTCTCTGGAAACACCATATATTTT. It translates to CAWSVRSLQGFSGNTIYF. The chain recombines TRBV30 with TRBJ1-3, with D possibly being TRBD1 (6 bases). V gave up 0 bases and J gave up 0 bases, with 18 bases separating them. The V gene's germline CDR1 is GTSNPN and CDR2 SVGIG (reference sequence). This CDR3 has 18 amino acids.

The chain recombines TRBV5-4 with TRBJ2-7; TRBD2 is a possible D gene (6 bases). This CDR3 comprises 13 residues. Trimming removed 2 bases at V and 6 bases at J, with 12 bases between. Germline V gives CDR1 SGHNT, CDR2 YYREEE (reference sequence). CDR3 sequence reads: CASSFWAGTEQYF. Written as DNA, the CDR3 is TGTGCCAGCAGCTTTTGGGCGGGGACCGAGCAGTACTTC. The whole variable domain, remainder taken from reference TRBV5-4 and TRBJ2-7, is ETGVTQSPTHLIKTRGQQVTLRCSSQSGHNTVSWYQQALGQGPQFIFQYYREEENGRGNFPPRFSGLQFPNYSSELNVNALELDDSALYLCASSFWAGTEQYFGPGTRLTVT.

The genes are TRBV18 and TRBJ1-4; perhaps TRBD1 as D (5 bases). Germline-derived CDR1 and CDR2 are KGHSH and LQKENI. This CDR3 comprises 13 residues. V was trimmed by 3 bases and J by 7 bases, leaving 9 bases between them. The CDR3 here is CASSPGGGEKLFF. The CDR3 DNA reads TGTGCCAGCTCACCCGGGGGTGGTGAAAAACTGTTTTTT.

The chain links TRBV27 to TRBJ1-2; D unclear. The CDR3 loop spans 13 amino acids. V gave up 3 bases and J gave up 3 bases, with 8 bases separating them. CDR1 and CDR2 (germline): MNHEY, SMNVEV (reference sequence). Here the CDR3 DNA reads TGTGCCAGCAGTTTCCACGGGGACTATGGCTACACCTTC. It is translated as CASSFHGDYGYTF.

This clone was seen just once. The chain combines TRBV2 with TRBJ1-4; TRBD1 agrees at 7 bases. The V gene's germline CDR1 is SNHLY and CDR2 FYNNEI. The CDR3 spans 15 residues. Trimming cost V 5 bases and J 4 bases; bases outside gene matches: 7. CDR3 sequence (DNA): TGTGCCAGCAGTCCCCAGGGGGGGGGTAATGAAAAACTGTTTTTT. Protein sequence: CASSPQGGGNEKLFF.

This sequence joins TRBV10-3 and TRBJ2-3, with 9 nucleotides matching TRBD2. The CDR3 is made up of 14 amino acids. The ends lost 7 bases at V and 4 bases at J; junction bases unmatched: 6. Germline-derived CDR1 and CDR2 are ENHRY and SYGVKD. Here the CDR3 reads CAIKSGGPPDTQYF. CDR3 sequence (DNA): TGTGCCATCAAAAGCGGGGGGCCCCCAGATACGCAGTATTTT.

The chain employs TRBV23-1 and TRBJ1-6; D is ambiguous. TRBV23-1 belongs to the ORF category, with a function that is uncertain. Trimming removed 8 bases at V and 4 bases at J, with 9 bases between. The length of the CDR3 is 13 residues. The CDR3 loop is CASGGRYNSPLHF. The CDR3 DNA reads TGCGCCAGCGGAGGTAGATATAATTCACCCCTCCACTTT.

The V call is TRBV7-9, the J call TRBJ1-1; D gene uncertain. This CDR3 is 16 amino acids long. Trimming removed 5 bases at V and 5 bases at J, with 21 bases between. In germline, CDR1 is SEHNR, CDR2 FQNEAQ (reference sequence). The DNA of the CDR3 is TGTGCCAGCAGCCCCAATATCGGCGGATTATTTACTGAAGCTTTCTTT. Amino acid sequence: CASSPNIGGLFTEAFF.

Only a few counts were recorded for this clone. The chain recombines TRBV27 with TRBJ2-2; unclear D gene. Trimming shortened V by 6 bases and J by 0 bases, and 5 bases separated the two germline ends. From germline, CDR1 is MNHEY and CDR2 SMNVEV (reference sequence). This CDR3 comprises 13 residues. As DNA, the CDR3 is TGTGCCAGCAGACCTACGAACACCGGGGAGCTGTTTTTT. Translating gives CASRPTNTGELFF.

The genes are TRBV29-1 and TRBJ1-1, with a possible D match to TRBD1 (6 bases). Germline CDR1 and CDR2: SQVTM and ANQGSEA. This CDR3 spans 14 amino acids. The V and J ends lost 1 base and 4 bases respectively, with 13 bases between them. This CDR3 reads CSVEGGQGSTEAFF. CDR3 DNA: TGCAGCGTTGAAGGGGGGCAGGGGAGCACTGAAGCTTTCTTT.

This rearrangement joins TRBV10-3 to TRBJ1-2; a weak D match, TRBD1 (5 bases). The V gene lost 9 bases and the J gene lost 2 bases, with 13 bases spanning the gap. The CDR3 spans 13 residues. Germline V lookup: CDR1 ENHRY, CDR2 SYGVKD. CDR3 region: CAISGGENYGYTF. Here the CDR3 DNA reads TGTGCCATATCCGGGGGGGAAAACTATGGCTACACCTTC.

The chain employs TRBV27 and TRBJ1-1; D is undetermined. V shed 1 base and J shed 0 bases, with 3 bases lying between them. CDR3 length: 13 amino acids. Germline CDR1 is MNHEY and CDR2 is SMNVEV (reference sequence). The chain's CDR3 is CASSLFMNTEAFF. As DNA, the CDR3 is TGTGCCAGCAGTTTATTCATGAACACTGAAGCTTTCTTT.

There are a few counts of this clone. The rearrangement links TRBV7-8 to TRBJ1-5; D is possibly TRBD1 (5 bases). This CDR3 spans 13 amino acids. The germline CDR1 and CDR2 sequences are SGHVS and FQNEAQ. Trimming removed 2 bases from V and 5 bases from J, with 7 bases in between. CDR3 residues: CASSLKGDQPQHF. The CDR3 DNA follows: TGTGCCAGCAGCTTAAAAGGGGATCAGCCCCAGCATTTT.

The V gene is TRBV18, the J gene TRBJ2-7, with TRBD1 identical over 7 bases. CDR3 length: 15 residues. Germline CDR1 KGHSH, CDR2 LQKENI. V shed 2 bases, J shed 1 base, and the junction held 5 bases outside the gene matches. The CDR3 region has the DNA TGTGCCAGCTCACCAGAGGGGGCATCATCCTACGAGCAGTACTTC. It specifies CASSPEGASSYEQYF.

V and J are TRBV10-2 and TRBJ2-3; 8 bases fit TRBD2. The V and J ends lost 6 bases and 7 bases, in that order; junction bases with no gene match: 6. CDR1 and CDR2 (germline): WSHSY, SAAADI. The CDR3 has 13 amino acids. CDR3 coding DNA: TGCGCCAGCAGCACGGGAGGGGCGAATACGCAGTATTTT. Encoded protein: CASSTGGANTQYF.

This chain links TRBV7-8 with TRBJ1-2; 8 bases line up with TRBD1. Trimming removed 5 bases from V and 8 bases from J; junction bases left unmatched: 10. The CDR3 is made up of 14 amino acids. Germline V lookup: CDR1 SGHVS, CDR2 FQNEAQ. The CDR3 is CASSRSGRGLGYTF. The CDR3 DNA is TGTGCCAGCAGCCGAAGCGGCAGGGGGCTAGGCTACACCTTC. The complete variable domain, with remaining parts taken from reference TRBV7-8 and TRBJ1-2, reads GAGVSQSPRYKVAKRGQDVALRCDPISGHVSLFWYQQALGQGPEFLTYFQNEAQLDKSGLPSDRFFAERPEGSVSTLKIQRTQQEDSAVYLCASSRSGRGLGYTFGSGTRLTVV.

The genes are TRBV14 and TRBJ2-3, with unresolved D. Germline V gene lookup returns CDR1 SGHDN and CDR2 FVKESK. Between the trimmed V and J ends, which lost 4 bases and 0 bases, there was a span of 14 bases. The CDR3 is 16 residues long. In DNA form, the CDR3 reads TGTGCCAGCAGCCCGGGCTGGCGCAGGAGCACAGATACGCAGTATTTT. The encoded protein is CASSPGWRRSTDTQYF.

The chain is built from TRBV29-1 and TRBJ1-2; tentatively, D is TRBD1 (6 bases). CDR3 length equals 14 residues. From germline, CDR1 is SQVTM and CDR2 ANQGSEA. V was shortened by 2 bases and J by 6 bases, with 16 bases between the two germline ends. The CDR3 region has the DNA TGCAGCGTTGAAAAATGGGGGGGCCGGAATGGCTACACCTTC. As protein: CSVEKWGGRNGYTF.

The rearrangement uses TRBV10-3 and TRBJ2-7, with 16 nucleotides matching TRBD2. This CDR3 comprises 18 residues. Germline V CDR1 and CDR2: ENHRY, SYGVKD. V lost 4 bases, J lost 0 bases, and 6 bases stayed unmatched. The CDR3 bases are TGTGCCATCAGTGGGGGACTAGCGGGAGGGGGATACTCCTACGAGCAGTACTTC. Residues: CAISGGLAGGGYSYEQYF.

The V gene is TRBV27, the J gene TRBJ1-1; 7 bases align to TRBD1. The CDR3 spans 15 residues. The germline V gene has CDR1 MNHEY and CDR2 SMNVEV (reference sequence). With 5 bases clipped from V and 0 bases from J, the junction kept 6 bases outside the gene matches. This CDR3 reads CASSTTGQMNTEAFF. As DNA, the CDR3 is TGTGCCAGCAGTACCACGGGACAGATGAACACTGAAGCTTTCTTT.

The V gene is TRBV19, the J gene TRBJ1-3; D gene unclear. The CDR3 length is 16 residues. Germline CDR1 is LNHDA and CDR2 is SQIVND (reference sequence). V was clipped by 4 bases and J by 0 bases, with 13 bases between them. This chain's CDR3 is CASSNSRPVSGNTIYF. DNA of the CDR3: TGTGCCAGTAGTAACTCCCGGCCGGTCTCTGGAAACACCATATATTTT. Together with reference TRBV19 and TRBJ1-3, the CDR3 gives the full variable domain: DGGITQSPKYLFRKEGQNVTLSCEQNLNHDAMYWYRQDPGQGLRLIYYSQIVNDFQKGDIAEGYSVSREKKESFPLTVTSAQKNPTAFYLCASSNSRPVSGNTIYFGEGSWLTVV.

The rearrangement uses TRBV27 and TRBJ2-5, with D possibly being TRBD2 (5 bases). The tail of the sequence fits TRBJ2-7 better, so the J call may be wrong. Germline V CDR1 and CDR2: MNHEY, SMNVEV (reference sequence). The CDR3 runs 14 residues. The CDR3 spells CASARGGRTYEQYF. In DNA form, the CDR3 reads TGTGCCAGCGCCCGGGGTGGAAGGACCTACGAGCAGTACTTC.

The V call is TRBV6-5, the J call TRBJ2-6, with D possibly TRBD1 on 6 matching bases. Deletions cut 2 bases from V and 1 base from J, with 9 bases between. Germline V gives CDR1 MNHEY, CDR2 SVGAGI. The CDR3 loop spans 16 amino acids. The CDR3 loop reads CASSYAQGSGANVLTF. CDR3 nucleotides: TGTGCCAGCAGTTACGCACAGGGATCTGGGGCCAACGTCCTGACTTTC.

This chain joins TRBV19 and TRBJ1-2, with TRBD1 as a possible D gene (6 bases). Germline lookup yields CDR1 LNHDA and CDR2 SQIVND (reference sequence). The CDR3 runs to 13 residues. V lost 7 bases and J lost 4, with 13 bases in between. CDR3: CASTPDRIYGYTF. CDR3 bases: TGTGCCAGTACCCCCGACAGGATCTATGGCTACACCTTC.

The rearrangement uses TRBV7-6 and TRBJ2-1; maybe TRBD2 (6 bases). The V end was cut by 2 bases, the J end by 7 bases, with 24 bases between. The CDR3 loop spans 18 amino acids. Per germline, CDR1 SGHVS and CDR2 FNYEAQ. The CDR3 DNA is TGTGCCAGCAGCTTATTCGCTGGGGACTCCGATTTGAAGAATGAGCAGTTCTTC. This sequence encodes CASSLFAGDSDLKNEQFF.